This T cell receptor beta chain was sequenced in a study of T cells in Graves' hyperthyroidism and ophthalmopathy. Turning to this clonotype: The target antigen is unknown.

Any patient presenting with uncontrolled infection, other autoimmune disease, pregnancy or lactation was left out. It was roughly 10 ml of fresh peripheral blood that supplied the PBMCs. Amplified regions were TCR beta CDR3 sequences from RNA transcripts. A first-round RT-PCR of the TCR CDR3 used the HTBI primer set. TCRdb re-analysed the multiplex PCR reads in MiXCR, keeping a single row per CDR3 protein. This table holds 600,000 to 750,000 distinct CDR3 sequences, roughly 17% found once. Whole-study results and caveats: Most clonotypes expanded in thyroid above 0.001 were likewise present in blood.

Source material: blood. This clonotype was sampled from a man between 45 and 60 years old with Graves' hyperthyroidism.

The CDR3 sequence: CASLGGALDTGELFF. The DNA of the CDR3 is TGCGCCAGTCTGGGGGGGGCCTTGGACACCGGGGAGCTGTTTTTT. This chain links TRBV5-1 with TRBJ2-2; weak D call: TRBD2 (7 bases). The CDR3 has 15 amino acids. Germline CDR1 reads SGHRS; CDR2 reads YFSETQ. Trimming cost V 8 bases and J 3 bases, with 17 bases left between them.